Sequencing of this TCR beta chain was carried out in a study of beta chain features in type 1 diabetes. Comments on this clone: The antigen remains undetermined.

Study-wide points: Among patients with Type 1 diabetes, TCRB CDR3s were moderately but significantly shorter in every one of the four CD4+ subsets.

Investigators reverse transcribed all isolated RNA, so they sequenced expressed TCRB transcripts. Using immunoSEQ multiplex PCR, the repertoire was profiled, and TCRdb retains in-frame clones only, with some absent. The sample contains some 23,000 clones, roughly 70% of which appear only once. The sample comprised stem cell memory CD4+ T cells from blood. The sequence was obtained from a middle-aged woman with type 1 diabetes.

CDR3 sequence: CASSQGLGPYNEQFF. In DNA, the CDR3 is TGTGCCAGCAGCCAAGGACTAGGGCCCTACAATGAGCAGTTCTTC. V usage is TRBV7-2 and J usage is TRBJ2-1, with TRBD2 identical over 7 bases. This CDR3 region has 15 residues. Germline lookup yields CDR1 SGHTA and CDR2 FQGNSA. J was trimmed by 2 bases and V by 5 bases; bases with no gene match: 6.